This TCR beta chain was sequenced in a study of CD8 T cells in ankylosing spondylitis. Between the trimmed V and J ends, which lost 4 bases and 4 bases, there was a span of 11 bases. The germline V gene encodes CDR1 WSHSY and CDR2 SAAADI. The CDR3 consists of 14 residues. Notes on the study in general: Matched ankylosing spondylitis synovial fluid reportedly contained a significantly enriched population of disease-linked clones. It appeared that ankylosing spondylitis blood was characterized by a TCR beta motif of several highly homologous variants.

Quantitative 5'-RACE with molecular barcodes generated TCR beta libraries. TCRdb itself ran the 5' RACE reads through MiXCR, one entry per CDR3 protein. The sample shows fewer than 550,000 distinct CDR3 sequences, about 5.7% of them seen only once. This clonotype was detected many times. Its antigen is not identified. Sequenced: blood, either unsorted or a sorted T cell fraction (not recorded which). V is TRBV10-2 and J is TRBJ1-5, with D unclear. The receptor comes from a male donor with ankylosing spondylitis. The DNA of the CDR3 is TGCGCCAGCAGTGTTGTATCGGTAAATCAGCCCCAGCATTTT. Residues: CASSVVSVNQPQHF.